Listed here are 19 T cell receptor beta chains from one sample, sequenced in a study of T cell responses to AZD1222 COVID-19 vaccine. TCRdb keeps only in-frame clones here, not all; method: immunoSEQ multiplex PCR. The data hold approximately 200,000 clones, with roughly 90% observed a single time. The starting material was peripheral blood, obtained 28 days after the second AZD1222 dose. Receptors originate from an adult who received the AZD1222 COVID-19 vaccine.

A single count supports this clone. The V gene is TRBV5-4, the J gene TRBJ2-7, with 9 bases aligning to TRBD2. Per germline, CDR1 SGHNT and CDR2 YYREEE (reference sequence). The V segment lost 0 bases and the J segment 4 bases; nucleotides outside the gene matches: 2. This CDR3 is built from 14 residues. The chain's CDR3 is CASSLAAGGYEQYF. CDR3 in DNA: TGTGCCAGCAGCTTGGCAGCGGGAGGATACGAGCAGTACTTC.

As regards this clone: The sample contains more than one DNA sequence encoding this CDR3. The V gene is TRBV7-9, the J gene TRBJ2-2, with 8 bases fitting TRBD1. Trimming took 6 bases from V and 5 from J; bases not matched to a gene: 5. CDR1 and CDR2 from the germline V gene are SEHNR and FQNEAQ (reference sequence). CDR3 length: 14 amino acids. CDR3 amino acids: CASSLDRATGELFF. In nucleotides, the CDR3 is TGTGCCAGCAGTTTGGACAGGGCTACCGGGGAGCTGTTTTTT.

V is TRBV27 and J is TRBJ2-1; 7 nucleotides line up with TRBD2. Germline loops: CDR1 MNHEY, CDR2 SMNVEV (reference sequence). J gave up 3 bases and V 6 bases, and 5 bases lay outside the gene matches. This CDR3 is built from 14 residues. CDR3 sequence: CASREGGRYNEQFF. DNA for the CDR3: TGTGCCAGCAGGGAGGGAGGGCGCTACAATGAGCAGTTCTTC.

The gene calls are TRBV6-5 and TRBJ1-1; D remains ambiguous. CDR3 length equals 14 residues. V was trimmed by 2 bases and J by 0 bases, leaving 7 bases between them. Germline V gene data show CDR1 as MNHEY and CDR2 as SVGAGI. The CDR3 loop reads CASSYQEMNTEAFF. The CDR3 DNA reads TGTGCCAGCAGTTACCAGGAGATGAACACTGAAGCTTTCTTT.

The chain combines TRBV4-3 with TRBJ1-4, with 7 bases fitting TRBD1. The germline CDR1 and CDR2 sequences are LGHNA and YSLEER. CDR3 length equals 16 residues. After removal of 2 bases from V and 4 bases from J, the junction contained 7 bases not matched to a gene. The CDR3 nucleotides are TGCGCCAGCAGCCAAAACCCGGGACAGATTAATGAAAAACTGTTTTTT. Protein product: CASSQNPGQINEKLFF.

The rearrangement links TRBV19 to TRBJ1-2, with D possibly TRBD1 on 6 matching bases. The V gene lost 7 bases and the J gene lost 6 bases, with 27 bases spanning the gap. The CDR3 extends over 17 amino acids. Germline V CDR1 and CDR2: LNHDA, SQIVND (reference sequence). The CDR3 DNA reads as TGTGCCAGTACCCCCAATCCCCCTGCAGGGGATGCGGATGGCTACACCTTC. It yields the protein CASTPNPPAGDADGYTF.

This sequence joins TRBV4-2 and TRBJ1-6; 7 positions agree with TRBD1. CDR3 size: 16 residues. CDR1 and CDR2 (germline): LGHNA, YNFKEQ. Losses at the gene ends were 3 bases for V and 4 bases for J; bases not matched to a gene: 6. The DNA of the CDR3 is TGTGCCAGCAGCCAGTTCCAGGGGGGTTATAATTCACCCCTCCACTTT. It encodes CASSQFQGGYNSPLHF.

The chain joins TRBV4-3 to TRBJ1-1; no clear D. CDR1 and CDR2 from the germline V gene are LGHNA and YSLEER. The CDR3 spans 16 residues. V gave up 1 base and J gave up 1 base, with 13 bases separating them. In DNA form, the CDR3 reads TGCGCCAGCAGCCAAGCTAGTACCCAAGGGAACACTGAAGCTTTCTTT. This sequence encodes CASSQASTQGNTEAFF.

The CDR3 is CASSQEGGGLAAPQFF. CDR3 in DNA: TGCGCCAGCAGCCAAGAAGGAGGTGGGCTAGCGGCCCCTCAGTTCTTC. This chain uses TRBV4-3 with TRBJ2-1; 7 bases agree with TRBD2. This CDR3 comprises 16 residues. CDR1 is LGHNA, CDR2 YSLEER, per germline. Trimming at V came to 0 bases and at J to 13 bases, leaving 15 bases not matched to a gene.

This rearrangement joins TRBV6-5 to TRBJ1-1, with D perhaps TRBD1 (5 bases). Germline-derived CDR1 and CDR2 are MNHEY and SVGAGI. V dropped 7 bases and J dropped 4 bases, with 10 bases sitting between them. The CDR3 extends over 12 amino acids. Written as DNA, the CDR3 is TGTGCCAGCACGTCAGGGTTCACTGAAGCTTTCTTT. It translates to CASTSGFTEAFF.

The chain is built from TRBV9 and TRBJ1-2; D remains unclear. V was shortened by 3 bases and J by 4 bases, with 13 bases between the two germline ends. The CDR3 covers 14 residues. Per germline, CDR1 SGDLS and CDR2 YYNGEE. The CDR3 region has the DNA TGTGCCAGCAGCGAAGGCGTAGAGGCCTATGGCTACACCTTC. Translation gives CASSEGVEAYGYTF. Based on the CDR3 plus reference TRBV9 and TRBJ1-2, the full variable domain is DSGVTQTPKHLITATGQRVTLRCSPRSGDLSVYWYQQSLDQGLQFLIQYYNGEERAKGNILERFSAQQFPDLHSELNLSSLELGDSALYFCASSEGVEAYGYTFGSGTRLTVV.

In regard to this clone: This same CDR3 is encoded by further DNA sequences in the sample. The chain uses TRBV19 and TRBJ1-6, with TRBD1 identical over 8 bases. Germline CDR1 LNHDA, CDR2 SQIVND (reference sequence). V lost 7 bases, J lost 7 bases, and 3 bases stayed unmatched. The CDR3 sequence is 13 residues long. The CDR3 DNA reads TGTGCCAGTAAGACAGGGGACAATTCACCCCTCCACTTT. This sequence encodes CASKTGDNSPLHF.

This clone was seen a single time. The chain joins TRBV18 to TRBJ1-6, with D hard to call. The CDR3 length is 15 residues. V lost 5 bases and J 8 bases, leaving 16 bases between the germline ends. Per the germline V gene, CDR1 is KGHSH and CDR2 is LQKENI. CDR3 residues: CASSTEGQYYSPLHF. DNA for the CDR3: TGTGCCAGCTCAACGGAAGGGCAGTATTATTCACCCCTCCACTTT.

The chain employs TRBV10-1 and TRBJ1-1; TRBD1 matches 7 bases. The germline CDR1 and CDR2 sequences are WNHNN and SYGVQD (reference sequence). This CDR3 contains 14 residues. J was trimmed by 4 bases and V by 4 bases; bases with no gene match: 6. The CDR3 DNA reads as TGCGCCAGCAGTGCCATACAGGGGAGCACTGAAGCTTTCTTT. This translates into CASSAIQGSTEAFF.

V is TRBV6-5 and J is TRBJ2-7; either TRBD1 or TRBD2 may supply D (6 bases each). The CDR3 covers 14 residues. Trimming left V 4 bases short and J 0 bases short, with 10 bases between. The germline gives CDR1 MNHEY, CDR2 SVGAGI. The CDR3 loop is CASSSPGASYEQYF. The DNA of the CDR3 is TGTGCCAGCAGTTCCCCGGGGGCCTCCTACGAGCAGTACTTC.

This sequence joins TRBV5-1 and TRBJ2-7; D might be TRBD1 (5 bases). There are 18 residues in the CDR3. The V end was cut by 1 base, the J end by 4 bases, with 24 bases between. The V gene's germline CDR1 is SGHRS and CDR2 YFSETQ. The CDR3 DNA reads TGCGCCAGCAGCTTGTCCCCTAAGACAGTAGGGGATCCTTACGAGCAGTACTTC. The encoded protein is CASSLSPKTVGDPYEQYF.

The CDR3 DNA sequence: TGTGCCAGCAGCCGAGGGCCAGTCTACGAGCAGTACTTC. Its translation is CASSRGPVYEQYF. The V call is TRBV11-3, the J call TRBJ2-7; D may be TRBD2 (5 bases). Germline V gene data show CDR1 as SGHNT and CDR2 as YENEEA. The CDR3 sequence is 13 residues long. The V end lost 5 bases, the J end lost 3 bases, and 11 bases lay between the germline ends.

The J gene is TRBJ1-1, the V gene TRBV2; D gene uncertain. Per germline, CDR1 SNHLY and CDR2 FYNNEI. This CDR3 contains 12 residues. V was trimmed by 4 bases and J by 1 base, leaving 4 bases between them. The CDR3 DNA reads as TGTGCCAGCAGTGGAGGGAACACTGAAGCTTTCTTT. It is translated as CASSGGNTEAFF.

J is TRBJ1-6 and V is TRBV7-9; 7 nucleotides match TRBD1. The CDR3 consists of 14 residues. Germline V gene lookup returns CDR1 SEHNR and CDR2 FQNEAQ (reference sequence). V lost 5 bases to trimming and J lost 9 bases; unmatched junction nucleotides: 7. CDR3 in amino acids: CASSRTGDSSPLHF. The CDR3 bases are TGTGCCAGCAGCCGGACAGGCGATTCTTCACCCCTCCACTTT. Variable domain in full (rest from reference TRBV7-9 and TRBJ1-6): DTGVSQNPRHKITKRGQNVTFRCDPISEHNRLYWYRQTLGQGPEFLTYFQNEAQLEKSRLLSDRFSAERPKGSFSTLEIQRTEQGDSAMYLCASSRTGDSSPLHFGNGTRLTVT.